A single sample is the source of the 24 T cell receptor beta chains below, sequenced in a study of T cells after yellow fever vaccination. TCRdb reanalysed the 5' RACE reads using MiXCR and keeps one entry per CDR3 protein. The sample includes 310,000 or so distinct CDR3 sequences, 6.5% to 8.5% of them seen just once. Here the sequenced sample was PBMCs, taken more than 40 days after the first yellow fever vaccination. The receptors shown here come from a young man who received the YFV17D yellow fever vaccine.

The J gene is TRBJ2-3, the V gene TRBV2, with TRBD2 matching over 15 bases. The CDR3 has 15 amino acids. With 7 bases clipped from V and 3 bases from J, the junction kept 2 bases outside the gene matches. Germline V lookup: CDR1 SNHLY, CDR2 FYNNEI. Written as DNA, the CDR3 is TGTGCCAGCAAGGGGACTAGCGGGGGGACAGATACGCAGTATTTT. This translates into CASKGTSGGTDTQYF.

This clonotype was seen repeatedly, ten times or more. The chain links TRBV20-1 to TRBJ2-4; D gene ambiguous. V lost 3 bases, J lost 0 bases, and 6 bases lay in between. The CDR3 has 13 amino acids. Looked up from germline, CDR1 is DFQATT and CDR2 is SNEGSKA (reference sequence). The CDR3 loop is CSASQLAKNIQYF. The DNA for the CDR3 is TGCAGTGCTAGTCAGTTAGCCAAAAACATTCAGTACTTC.

In this sample, this clonotype turned up a few times. V is TRBV7-3 and J is TRBJ2-3; 10 bases match TRBD2. Germline V gene data show CDR1 as SGHTA and CDR2 as FQGTGA. CDR3 size: 15 residues. After removal of 5 bases from V and 2 bases from J, the junction contained 4 bases not matched to a gene. The CDR3 nucleotides read TGTGCCAGCAGCGAAGGACTAGCGGTCACAGATACGCAGTATTTT. As protein: CASSEGLAVTDTQYF.

This clonotype was counted between two and nine times. The rearrangement uses TRBV5-1 and TRBJ2-3, with D perhaps TRBD1 (6 bases). Germline V lookup: CDR1 SGHRS, CDR2 YFSETQ. V lost 0 bases, J lost 4 bases, and 12 bases lay in between. The CDR3 length is 15 residues. CDR3 in DNA: TGCGCCAGCAGCTTGGATGGGGGCAGGTCAGATACGCAGTATTTT. It yields the protein CASSLDGGRSDTQYF. The full variable domain, completed using reference TRBV5-1 and TRBJ2-3, is KAGVTQTPRYLIKTRGQQVTLSCSPISGHRSVSWYQQTPGQGLQFLFEYFSETQRNKGNFPGRFSGRQFSNSRSEMNVSTLELGDSALYLCASSLDGGRSDTQYFGPGTRLTVL.

This clonotype was observed a few times. The J gene is TRBJ1-4, the V gene TRBV6-1; 8 nucleotides match TRBD1. The CDR3 sequence is 15 residues long. Looked up from germline, CDR1 is MNHNS and CDR2 is SASEGT. After removal of 3 bases from V and 8 bases from J, the junction contained 8 bases not matched to a gene. CDR3: CASSDLTGEDEKLFF. CDR3 sequence (DNA): TGTGCCAGCAGTGACCTGACAGGGGAGGACGAAAAACTGTTTTTT.

This clonotype has more than one count but fewer than ten. The CDR3 loop reads CASSLDGGITDTQYF. CDR3 sequence (DNA): TGCGCCAGCAGCCTGGACGGGGGGATCACAGATACGCAGTATTTT. The chain employs TRBV5-1 and TRBJ2-3; 7 nucleotides line up with TRBD2. The germline V gene has CDR1 SGHRS and CDR2 YFSETQ. The trim removed 4 bases at V and 2 bases at J, leaving 7 bases unmatched. The CDR3 is made up of 15 amino acids. Filled out from reference TRBV5-1 and TRBJ2-3, the complete variable domain reads KAGVTQTPRYLIKTRGQQVTLSCSPISGHRSVSWYQQTPGQGLQFLFEYFSETQRNKGNFPGRFSGRQFSNSRSEMNVSTLELGDSALYLCASSLDGGITDTQYFGPGTRLTVL.

The sample holds a few counts of this clonotype. The chain links TRBV12-3 or TRBV12-4 to TRBJ2-5, with D tentatively TRBD1 or TRBD2 (5 bases each). The CDR3 runs to 14 residues. The germline V and J ends were trimmed by 6 bases and 2 bases, with 13 bases remaining between them. The DNA for the CDR3 is TGTGCCAGCAGCATGGGGACGGGGCAAGAGACCCAGTACTTC. Amino acids: CASSMGTGQETQYF.

This clonotype was detected a few times. The chain couples TRBV6-1 to TRBJ1-6; 7 bases align to TRBD1. The CDR3 consists of 15 residues. Germline CDR1 and CDR2: MNHNS and SASEGT. The trim removed 6 bases at V and 7 bases at J, leaving 9 bases unmatched. The CDR3 bases are TGTGCCAGCAGCCAATGGGACAGCCAGAATTCACCCCTCCACTTT. It encodes CASSQWDSQNSPLHF.

This clonotype occurred a few times. V gene TRBV4-3 combines with J gene TRBJ2-6; 7 nucleotides agree with TRBD1. The V segment lost 2 bases and the J segment 0 bases; nucleotides outside the gene matches: 7. The CDR3 extends over 18 amino acids. The germline V gene encodes CDR1 LGHNA and CDR2 YSLEER. The DNA of the CDR3 is TGCGCCAGCAGCCAATCCACAGGGGCGTACTCTGGGGCCAACGTCCTGACTTTC. The encoded protein is CASSQSTGAYSGANVLTF.

The chain couples TRBV12-3 or TRBV12-4 to TRBJ2-7; D uncertain. The CDR3 is made up of 13 amino acids. CDR3 amino acids: CVPGQAHTYEQYF. CDR3 nucleotides: TGTGTCCCGGGTCAGGCCCACACCTACGAGCAGTACTTC.

This clonotype was observed a handful of times. The genes are TRBV4-1 and TRBJ1-1; TRBD1 matches 7 bases. The V and J ends lost 0 bases and 3 bases, in that order; junction bases with no gene match: 1. Germline V gene lookup returns CDR1 MGHRA and CDR2 YSYEKL. CDR3 size: 14 residues. This chain's CDR3 is CASSQETGDTEAFF. CDR3 bases: TGCGCCAGCAGCCAAGAAACAGGGGACACTGAAGCTTTCTTT.

This clonotype occurred a few times. The V gene is TRBV20-1, the J gene TRBJ2-1; 12 bases are a match to TRBD2. Germline values: CDR1 DFQATT, CDR2 SNEGSKA (reference sequence). The CDR3 sequence is 17 residues long. The V and J ends lost 0 bases and 5 bases, in that order; junction bases with no gene match: 8. CDR3 nucleotides: TGCAGTGCTAGAGATTTGGCACTAGCGGGGGGAAACAATGAGCAGTTCTTC. It specifies CSARDLALAGGNNEQFF.

This clonotype was counted between two and nine times. The gene calls are TRBV12-3 or TRBV12-4 and TRBJ2-7; D may match TRBD1 or TRBD2 (5 bases each). V lost 1 base and J 13 bases, leaving 14 bases between the germline ends. CDR3 length equals 12 residues. The CDR3 bases are TGTGCCAGCAGTTTAGGACGCAGGGAGAACTACTTC. Encoded protein: CASSLGRRENYF.

The chain links TRBV9 to TRBJ2-3; D is unresolved. Germline CDR1 is SGDLS and CDR2 is YYNGEE. V was pared by 3 bases and J by 8 bases, with 10 bases between. This CDR3 region has 12 residues. DNA for the CDR3: TGTGCCAGCAGCGGATCAATGGGTACGCAGTATTTT. Protein sequence: CASSGSMGTQYF. The variable domain in full, with the rest retrieved from reference TRBV9 and TRBJ2-3, is DSGVTQTPKHLITATGQRVTLRCSPRSGDLSVYWYQQSLDQGLQFLIQYYNGEERAKGNILERFSAQQFPDLHSELNLSSLELGDSALYFCASSGSMGTQYFGPGTRLTVL.

This clonotype was observed a few times. The chain recombines TRBV5-1 with TRBJ1-2, with D unresolved. The CDR3 sequence is 15 residues long. The V end was cut by 0 bases, the J end by 8 bases, with 17 bases between. CDR1 is SGHRS and CDR2 is YFSETQ in the germline V gene. The CDR3 DNA reads TGCGCCAGCAGCTTGGCCCCCGGGAGCCCCACCGGCTACACCTTC. Protein: CASSLAPGSPTGYTF.

This clonotype has a count of ten or more. The chain has TRBV12-3 or TRBV12-4 and TRBJ1-1; D is unclear. CDR3 length: 12 amino acids. The ends were cut back, 5 bases at V and 5 bases at J, with 9 bases in the middle. CDR3 DNA sequence: TGTGCCAGCAGTCCCTTAATTACTGAAGCTTTCTTT. Translating gives CASSPLITEAFF.

The CDR3 here is CASSSDRAQYF. In nucleotides, the CDR3 is TGTGCCAGCAGTTCCGACAGGGCCCAGTACTTC. This chain joins TRBV12-3 or TRBV12-4 and TRBJ2-5, with TRBD1 matching 7 bases. This CDR3 is built from 11 residues. The junction had 2 bases not matched to a gene; V was cut back by 4 bases and J by 9 bases.

This clonotype turned up a few times. The rearrangement joins TRBV20-1 to TRBJ2-3, with D possibly TRBD2 on 5 matching bases. CDR3 length: 13 amino acids. V lost 3 bases to trimming and J lost 3 bases, with 10 bases between them. The germline V gene has CDR1 DFQATT and CDR2 SNEGSKA (reference sequence). The CDR3 DNA reads as TGCAGTGCTAGGAGGGATTTGACAGATACGCAGTATTTT. This encodes CSARRDLTDTQYF.

This clonotype was seen at least ten times. The chain is built from TRBV7-9 and TRBJ2-2; D perhaps matches TRBD2 (5 bases). The germline V gene has CDR1 SEHNR and CDR2 FQNEAQ (reference sequence). The germline V and J ends were trimmed by 5 bases and 9 bases, with 10 bases remaining between them. The CDR3 loop spans 12 amino acids. The CDR3 nucleotides are TGTGCCAGCAGCCCTAGGACTCGGGAGCTGTTTTTT. Protein product: CASSPRTRELFF.

This clonotype was picked up a small number of times. V usage is TRBV28 and J usage is TRBJ2-3, with D possibly TRBD2 on 7 matching bases. Trimming cost V 4 bases and J 2 bases, with 19 bases left between them. The CDR3 spans 17 residues. Germline V gene lookup returns CDR1 MDHEN and CDR2 SYDVKM. The DNA for the CDR3 is TGTGCCAGCAGTTCCCTCGTGGCGGGGGCCTCCACAGATACGCAGTATTTT. Translation gives CASSSLVAGASTDTQYF. Looking up the rest from reference TRBV28 and TRBJ2-3 gives the full variable domain: DVKVTQSSRYLVKRTGEKVFLECVQDMDHENMFWYRQDPGLGLRLIYFSYDVKMKEKGDIPEGYSVSREKKERFSLILESASTNQTSMYLCASSSLVAGASTDTQYFGPGTRLTVL.

This clonotype turned up a few times. The chain uses TRBV20-1 and TRBJ2-7; 7 bases are shared with TRBD2. The CDR3 is 15 amino acids. J gave up 0 bases and V 0 bases, and 5 bases lay outside the gene matches. CDR1 is DFQATT and CDR2 is SNEGSKA in the germline V gene (reference sequence). DNA for the CDR3: TGCAGTGCTAGAGATTACAGACTAGCCTCCTACGAGCAGTACTTC. Its protein product is CSARDYRLASYEQYF.

This chain joins TRBV5-1 and TRBJ2-7; unclear D gene. Trimming took 3 bases from V and 6 from J, leaving 16 bases between them. Germline V gene lookup returns CDR1 SGHRS and CDR2 YFSETQ. The CDR3 is 14 amino acids. Written as DNA, the CDR3 is TGCGCCAGCAGCTCGGCGGCAGCCCCTGGCGAGCAGTACTTC. It yields the protein CASSSAAAPGEQYF.

This chain connects TRBV12-3 or TRBV12-4 to TRBJ2-1; D is undetermined. CDR3 length equals 14 residues. V was trimmed by 3 bases and J by 0 bases, leaving 6 bases between them. CDR3 sequence: CASSLIHSYNEQFF. CDR3 DNA sequence: TGTGCCAGCAGTTTGATCCACTCCTACAATGAGCAGTTCTTC.

The sample holds a few counts of this clonotype. This chain uses TRBV5-5 with TRBJ2-5; possibly TRBD2 for D (5 bases). The CDR3 sequence is 15 residues long. Trimming stripped 2 bases from V and 2 bases from J, with 13 bases between. In germline, CDR1 is SGHKS, CDR2 YYEKEE (reference sequence). The CDR3 nucleotides are TGTGCCAGCAGCTTATACGGAGGAATGCAAGAGACCCAGTACTTC. Amino acid sequence: CASSLYGGMQETQYF.